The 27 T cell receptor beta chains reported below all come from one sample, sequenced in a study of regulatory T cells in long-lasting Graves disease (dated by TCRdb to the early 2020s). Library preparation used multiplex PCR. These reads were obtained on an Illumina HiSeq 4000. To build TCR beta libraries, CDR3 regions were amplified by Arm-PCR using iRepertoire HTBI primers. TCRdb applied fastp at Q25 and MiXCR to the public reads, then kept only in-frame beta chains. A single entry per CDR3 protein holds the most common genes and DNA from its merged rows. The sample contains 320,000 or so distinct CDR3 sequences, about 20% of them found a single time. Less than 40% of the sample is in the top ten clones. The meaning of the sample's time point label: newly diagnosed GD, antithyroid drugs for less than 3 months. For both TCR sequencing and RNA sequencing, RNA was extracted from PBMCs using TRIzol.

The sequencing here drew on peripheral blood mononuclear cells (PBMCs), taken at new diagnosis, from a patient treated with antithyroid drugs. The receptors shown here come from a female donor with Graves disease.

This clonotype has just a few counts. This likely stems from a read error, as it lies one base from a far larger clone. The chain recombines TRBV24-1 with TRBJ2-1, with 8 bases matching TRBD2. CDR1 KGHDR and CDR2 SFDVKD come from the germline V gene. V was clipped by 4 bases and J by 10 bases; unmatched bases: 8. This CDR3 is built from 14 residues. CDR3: CATSDGTRVYEQFF. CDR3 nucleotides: TGTGCCACCAGTGACGGGACTAGAGTCTACGAGCAGTTCTTC.

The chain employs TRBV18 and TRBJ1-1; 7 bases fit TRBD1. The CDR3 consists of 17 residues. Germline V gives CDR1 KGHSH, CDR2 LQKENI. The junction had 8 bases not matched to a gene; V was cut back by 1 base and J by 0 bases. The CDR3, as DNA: TGTGCCAGCTCACCACGAACAGGGGCCGATCTGAACACTGAAGCTTTCTTT. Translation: CASSPRTGADLNTEAFF.

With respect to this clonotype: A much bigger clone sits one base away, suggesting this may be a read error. DNA for the CDR3: TGTGCCAGCAGTCCCGACGGGTGGGATGGCTACACCTTC. As protein: CASSPDGWDGYTF. The chain is built from TRBV28 and TRBJ2-7, with no clear D. The last part of the DNA fits TRBJ1-2 better; the J call may be wrong. The length of the CDR3 is 13 residues. Germline CDR1 and CDR2: MDHEN and SYDVKM.

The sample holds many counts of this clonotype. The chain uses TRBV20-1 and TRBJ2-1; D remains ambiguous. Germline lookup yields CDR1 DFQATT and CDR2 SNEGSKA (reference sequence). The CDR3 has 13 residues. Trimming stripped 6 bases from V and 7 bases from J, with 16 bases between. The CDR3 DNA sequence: TGCAGTGCCAGACCTGGCGTCGGGAATGAGCAGTTCTTC. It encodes CSARPGVGNEQFF.

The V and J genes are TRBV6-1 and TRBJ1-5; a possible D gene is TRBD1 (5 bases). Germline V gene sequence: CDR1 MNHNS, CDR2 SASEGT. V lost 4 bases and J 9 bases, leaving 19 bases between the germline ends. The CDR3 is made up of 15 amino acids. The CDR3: CASSGLRGVQGPQHF. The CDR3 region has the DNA TGTGCCAGCAGTGGCTTGAGAGGGGTCCAGGGGCCCCAGCATTTT.

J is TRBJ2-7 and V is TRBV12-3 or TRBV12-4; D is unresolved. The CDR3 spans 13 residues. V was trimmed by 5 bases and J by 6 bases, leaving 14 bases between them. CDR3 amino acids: CASSREVVSEQYF. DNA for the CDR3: TGTGCCAGCAGTCGCGAGGTGGTAAGCGAGCAGTACTTC.

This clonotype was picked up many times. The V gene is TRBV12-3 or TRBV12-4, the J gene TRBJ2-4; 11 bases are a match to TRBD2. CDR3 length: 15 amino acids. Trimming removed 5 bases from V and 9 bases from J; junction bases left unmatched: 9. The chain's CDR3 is CASSPTSGVFIIQYF. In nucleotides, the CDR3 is TGTGCCAGCAGTCCGACTAGCGGGGTGTTTATCATTCAGTACTTC.

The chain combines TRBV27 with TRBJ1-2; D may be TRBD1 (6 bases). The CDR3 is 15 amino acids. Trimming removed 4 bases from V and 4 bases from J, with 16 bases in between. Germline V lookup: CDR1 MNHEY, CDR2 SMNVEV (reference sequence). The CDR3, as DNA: TGTGCCAGCAGTTCCCACTCGACAGGCCTCTATGGCTACACCTTC. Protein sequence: CASSSHSTGLYGYTF.

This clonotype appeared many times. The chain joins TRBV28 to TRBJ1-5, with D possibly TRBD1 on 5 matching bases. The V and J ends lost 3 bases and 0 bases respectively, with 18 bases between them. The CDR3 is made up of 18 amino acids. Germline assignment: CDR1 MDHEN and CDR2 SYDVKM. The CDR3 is CASSFQKQTVISNQPQHF. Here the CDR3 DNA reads TGTGCCAGCAGTTTTCAGAAGCAGACAGTGATTAGCAATCAGCCCCAGCATTTT.

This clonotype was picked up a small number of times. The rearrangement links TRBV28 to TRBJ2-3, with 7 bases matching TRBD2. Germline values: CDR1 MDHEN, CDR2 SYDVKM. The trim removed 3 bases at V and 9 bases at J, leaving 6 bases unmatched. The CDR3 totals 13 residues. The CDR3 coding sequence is TGTGCCAGCAGTTTTGGGAGGGAGGAAACGCAGTATTTT. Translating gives CASSFGREETQYF. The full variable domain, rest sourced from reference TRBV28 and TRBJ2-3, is DVKVTQSSRYLVKRTGEKVFLECVQDMDHENMFWYRQDPGLGLRLIYFSYDVKMKEKGDIPEGYSVSREKKERFSLILESASTNQTSMYLCASSFGREETQYFGPGTRLTVL.

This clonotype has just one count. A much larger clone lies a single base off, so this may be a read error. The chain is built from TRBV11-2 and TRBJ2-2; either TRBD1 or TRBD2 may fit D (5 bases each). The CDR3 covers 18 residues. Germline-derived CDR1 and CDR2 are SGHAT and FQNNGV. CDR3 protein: CASTVIGPIRVDTGDLFF. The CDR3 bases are TGTGCCAGCACCGTTATAGGGCCAATTCGTGTGGACACCGGGGATCTGTTTTTT.

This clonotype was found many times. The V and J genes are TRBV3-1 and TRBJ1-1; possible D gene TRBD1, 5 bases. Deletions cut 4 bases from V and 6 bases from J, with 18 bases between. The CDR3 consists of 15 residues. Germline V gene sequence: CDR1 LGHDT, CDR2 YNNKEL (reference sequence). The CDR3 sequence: CASSPGGGREPEAFF. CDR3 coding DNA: TGTGCCAGCAGCCCGGGGGGAGGTCGGGAACCTGAAGCTTTCTTT.

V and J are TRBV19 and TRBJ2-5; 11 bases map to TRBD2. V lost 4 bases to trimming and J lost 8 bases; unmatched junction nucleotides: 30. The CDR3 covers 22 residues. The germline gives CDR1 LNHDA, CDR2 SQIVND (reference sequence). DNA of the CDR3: TGTGCCAGTAGTAACCAACTAGCGGGAGATGGGCCAGGCGTCCTGACGCCAGTAACCCAGTACTTC. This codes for CASSNQLAGDGPGVLTPVTQYF.

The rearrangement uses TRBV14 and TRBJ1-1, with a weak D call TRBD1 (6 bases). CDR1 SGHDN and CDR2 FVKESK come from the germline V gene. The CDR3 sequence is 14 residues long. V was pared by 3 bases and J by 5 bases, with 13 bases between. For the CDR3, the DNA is TGTGCCAGCAGCCAGGGGCAGGGGATGACTGAAGCTTTCTTT. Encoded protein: CASSQGQGMTEAFF.

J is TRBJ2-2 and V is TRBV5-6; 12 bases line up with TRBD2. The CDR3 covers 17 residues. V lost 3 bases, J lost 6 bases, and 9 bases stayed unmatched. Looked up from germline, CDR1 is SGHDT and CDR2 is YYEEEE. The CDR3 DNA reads TGTGCCAGCAGCTGGATGCTAGCGGGAGGGGTATCCGGGGAGCTGTTTTTT. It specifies CASSWMLAGGVSGELFF.

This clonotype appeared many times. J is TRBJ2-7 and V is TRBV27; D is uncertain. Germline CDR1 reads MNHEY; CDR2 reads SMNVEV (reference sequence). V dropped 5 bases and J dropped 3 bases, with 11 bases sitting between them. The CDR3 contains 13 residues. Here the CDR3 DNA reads TGTGCCAGCAGTCCTGGGCAGCTCTACGAGCAGTACTTC. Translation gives CASSPGQLYEQYF.

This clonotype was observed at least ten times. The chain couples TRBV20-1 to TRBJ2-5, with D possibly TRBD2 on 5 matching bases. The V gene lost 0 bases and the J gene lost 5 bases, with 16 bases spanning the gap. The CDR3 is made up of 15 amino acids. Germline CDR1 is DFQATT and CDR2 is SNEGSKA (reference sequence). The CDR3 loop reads CSARDSVGRRETQYF. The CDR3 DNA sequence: TGCAGTGCTAGAGATTCCGTCGGACGGAGGGAGACCCAGTACTTC.

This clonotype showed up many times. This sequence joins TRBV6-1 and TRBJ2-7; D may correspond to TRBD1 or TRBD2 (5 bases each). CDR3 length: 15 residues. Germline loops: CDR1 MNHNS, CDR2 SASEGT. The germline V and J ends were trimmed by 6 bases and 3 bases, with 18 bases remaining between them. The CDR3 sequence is CASRAGTLGFYEQYF. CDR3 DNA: TGTGCCAGCAGGGCCGGGACCCTAGGGTTCTACGAGCAGTACTTC.

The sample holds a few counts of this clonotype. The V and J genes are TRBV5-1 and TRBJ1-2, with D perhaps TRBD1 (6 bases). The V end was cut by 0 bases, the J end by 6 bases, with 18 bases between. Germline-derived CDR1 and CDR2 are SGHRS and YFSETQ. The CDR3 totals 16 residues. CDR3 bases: TGCGCCAGCAGCTTGGCCGCCGGGGGCAAGGGCGATGGCTACACCTTC. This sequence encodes CASSLAAGGKGDGYTF. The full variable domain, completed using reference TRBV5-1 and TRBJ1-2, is KAGVTQTPRYLIKTRGQQVTLSCSPISGHRSVSWYQQTPGQGLQFLFEYFSETQRNKGNFPGRFSGRQFSNSRSEMNVSTLELGDSALYLCASSLAAGGKGDGYTFGSGTRLTVV.

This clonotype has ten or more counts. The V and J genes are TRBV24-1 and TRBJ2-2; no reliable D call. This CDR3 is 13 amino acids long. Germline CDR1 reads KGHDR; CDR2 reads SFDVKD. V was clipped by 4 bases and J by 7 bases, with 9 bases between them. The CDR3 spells CATSDREFGELFF. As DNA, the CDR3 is TGTGCCACCAGTGACCGAGAGTTCGGGGAGCTGTTTTTT.

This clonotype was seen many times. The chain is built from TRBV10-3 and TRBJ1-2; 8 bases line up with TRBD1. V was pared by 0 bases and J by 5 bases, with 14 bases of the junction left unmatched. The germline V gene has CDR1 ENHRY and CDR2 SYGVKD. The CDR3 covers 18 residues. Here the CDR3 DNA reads TGTGCCATCAGTGAGTCAGGCGACAGGGGCGTTCTAGAGTATGGCTACACCTTC. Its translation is CAISESGDRGVLEYGYTF.

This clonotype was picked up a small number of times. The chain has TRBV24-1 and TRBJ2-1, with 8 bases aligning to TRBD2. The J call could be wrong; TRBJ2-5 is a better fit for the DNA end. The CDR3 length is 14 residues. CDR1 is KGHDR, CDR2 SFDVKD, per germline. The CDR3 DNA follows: TGTGCCACCAGTGAGACTAGCGTCCAAGAGACCCAGTACTTC. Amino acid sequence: CATSETSVQETQYF.

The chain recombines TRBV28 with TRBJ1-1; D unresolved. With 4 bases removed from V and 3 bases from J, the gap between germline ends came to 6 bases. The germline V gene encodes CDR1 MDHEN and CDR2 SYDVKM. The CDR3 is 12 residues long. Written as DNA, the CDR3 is TGTGCCAGCAGTTCCCGGGACACTGAAGCTTTCTTT. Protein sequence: CASSSRDTEAFF.

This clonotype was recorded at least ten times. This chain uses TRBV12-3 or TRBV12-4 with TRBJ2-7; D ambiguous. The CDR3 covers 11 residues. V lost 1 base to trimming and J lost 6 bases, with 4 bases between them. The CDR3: CASSLGAEQYF. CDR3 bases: TGTGCCAGCAGTTTAGGTGCCGAGCAGTACTTC.

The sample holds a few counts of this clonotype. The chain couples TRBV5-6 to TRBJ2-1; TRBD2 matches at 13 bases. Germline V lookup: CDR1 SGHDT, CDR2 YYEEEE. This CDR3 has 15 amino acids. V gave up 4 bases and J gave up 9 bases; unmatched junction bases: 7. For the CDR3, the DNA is TGTGCCAGCAGCCCGGGACTAGCGGGACGTGGTGAGCAGTTCTTC. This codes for CASSPGLAGRGEQFF.

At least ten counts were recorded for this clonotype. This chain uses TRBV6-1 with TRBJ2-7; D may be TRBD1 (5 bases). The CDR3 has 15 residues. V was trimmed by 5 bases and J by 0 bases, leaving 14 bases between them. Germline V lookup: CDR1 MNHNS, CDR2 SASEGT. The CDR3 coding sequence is TGTGCCAGCAGTCCCGACAGAGGAACCTCCTACGAGCAGTACTTC. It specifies CASSPDRGTSYEQYF.

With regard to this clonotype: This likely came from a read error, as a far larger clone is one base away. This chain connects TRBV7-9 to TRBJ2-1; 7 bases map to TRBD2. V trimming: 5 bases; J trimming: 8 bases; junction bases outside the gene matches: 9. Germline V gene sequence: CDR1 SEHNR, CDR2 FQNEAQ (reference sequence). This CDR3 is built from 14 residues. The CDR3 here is CASSPGGGYDEQFF. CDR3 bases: TGTGCCAGCAGCCCGGGGGGTGGATACGATGAGCAGTTCTTC.